Listed here are 5 T cell receptor beta chains from one sample, sequenced in a study of CD8 T cells in ankylosing spondylitis. Findings and limits, study-wide: Blood from ankylosing spondylitis patients appeared to carry a characteristic roughly eight-variant TCR beta motif.

MiXCR, applied by TCRdb to the 5' RACE reads, yields one record per CDR3 protein. In the table there are a few hundred thousand distinct CDR3 sequences, 6.5% to 10% of which are singletons. For these receptors, no antigen is known. The source material was blood, either unsorted or a sorted T cell fraction (not recorded which). Receptor source: a male donor with ankylosing spondylitis.

This clonotype was picked up a small number of times. This chain joins TRBV12-3 or TRBV12-4 and TRBJ2-1, with D uncertain. CDR3 length: 13 amino acids. Trimming took off 3 bases at V and 6 bases at J, with 9 bases between the two ends. CDR3 coding DNA: TGTGCCAGCAGTTTCGGCACATTCAATGAGCAGTTCTTC. Amino acid sequence: CASSFGTFNEQFF.

This clonotype occurred a few times. This chain joins TRBV9 and TRBJ2-2; D not resolved. CDR3 size: 13 residues. Germline V gene sequence: CDR1 SGDLS, CDR2 YYNGEE. Deletions cut 0 bases from V and 8 bases from J, with 8 bases between. CDR3 amino acids: CASSVGLPGELFF. CDR3 nucleotide sequence: TGTGCCAGCAGCGTAGGCTTACCTGGGGAGCTGTTTTTT.

This clonotype was counted only a few times. V is TRBV3-1 and J is TRBJ2-3, with 8 bases aligning to TRBD1. V shed 0 bases and J 6 bases; nucleotides not matched to a gene: 2. CDR3 length: 14 residues. The germline V gene encodes CDR1 LGHDT and CDR2 YNNKEL (reference sequence). CDR3 sequence (DNA): TGTGCCAGCAGCCAAGAGACAGGGGCGGATACGCAGTATTTT. Residues: CASSQETGADTQYF.

In its sample, this clonotype was seen a few times. V gene TRBV7-9 combines with J gene TRBJ2-7; 9 bases agree with TRBD1. This CDR3 contains 14 residues. Unmatched junction bases numbered 8, after V lost 5 bases and J lost 6 bases. Germline loops: CDR1 SEHNR, CDR2 FQNEAQ (reference sequence). The CDR3 DNA sequence: TGTGCCAGCAGCCGCGGGACAGGGTTATTCGAGCAGTACTTC. Translated: CASSRGTGLFEQYF.

This clonotype was recorded many times. The junction shows a germline mismatch at one end, possibly a read error. The chain couples TRBV2 to TRBJ2-7; 9 bases map to TRBD1. The CDR3 sequence is 12 residues long. Germline CDR1 SNHLY, CDR2 FYNNEI. The CDR3 DNA reads as TGCGCCAGCAGGGACAGGGCCTACGAGCAGTACTTC. Its protein product is CASRDRAYEQYF.